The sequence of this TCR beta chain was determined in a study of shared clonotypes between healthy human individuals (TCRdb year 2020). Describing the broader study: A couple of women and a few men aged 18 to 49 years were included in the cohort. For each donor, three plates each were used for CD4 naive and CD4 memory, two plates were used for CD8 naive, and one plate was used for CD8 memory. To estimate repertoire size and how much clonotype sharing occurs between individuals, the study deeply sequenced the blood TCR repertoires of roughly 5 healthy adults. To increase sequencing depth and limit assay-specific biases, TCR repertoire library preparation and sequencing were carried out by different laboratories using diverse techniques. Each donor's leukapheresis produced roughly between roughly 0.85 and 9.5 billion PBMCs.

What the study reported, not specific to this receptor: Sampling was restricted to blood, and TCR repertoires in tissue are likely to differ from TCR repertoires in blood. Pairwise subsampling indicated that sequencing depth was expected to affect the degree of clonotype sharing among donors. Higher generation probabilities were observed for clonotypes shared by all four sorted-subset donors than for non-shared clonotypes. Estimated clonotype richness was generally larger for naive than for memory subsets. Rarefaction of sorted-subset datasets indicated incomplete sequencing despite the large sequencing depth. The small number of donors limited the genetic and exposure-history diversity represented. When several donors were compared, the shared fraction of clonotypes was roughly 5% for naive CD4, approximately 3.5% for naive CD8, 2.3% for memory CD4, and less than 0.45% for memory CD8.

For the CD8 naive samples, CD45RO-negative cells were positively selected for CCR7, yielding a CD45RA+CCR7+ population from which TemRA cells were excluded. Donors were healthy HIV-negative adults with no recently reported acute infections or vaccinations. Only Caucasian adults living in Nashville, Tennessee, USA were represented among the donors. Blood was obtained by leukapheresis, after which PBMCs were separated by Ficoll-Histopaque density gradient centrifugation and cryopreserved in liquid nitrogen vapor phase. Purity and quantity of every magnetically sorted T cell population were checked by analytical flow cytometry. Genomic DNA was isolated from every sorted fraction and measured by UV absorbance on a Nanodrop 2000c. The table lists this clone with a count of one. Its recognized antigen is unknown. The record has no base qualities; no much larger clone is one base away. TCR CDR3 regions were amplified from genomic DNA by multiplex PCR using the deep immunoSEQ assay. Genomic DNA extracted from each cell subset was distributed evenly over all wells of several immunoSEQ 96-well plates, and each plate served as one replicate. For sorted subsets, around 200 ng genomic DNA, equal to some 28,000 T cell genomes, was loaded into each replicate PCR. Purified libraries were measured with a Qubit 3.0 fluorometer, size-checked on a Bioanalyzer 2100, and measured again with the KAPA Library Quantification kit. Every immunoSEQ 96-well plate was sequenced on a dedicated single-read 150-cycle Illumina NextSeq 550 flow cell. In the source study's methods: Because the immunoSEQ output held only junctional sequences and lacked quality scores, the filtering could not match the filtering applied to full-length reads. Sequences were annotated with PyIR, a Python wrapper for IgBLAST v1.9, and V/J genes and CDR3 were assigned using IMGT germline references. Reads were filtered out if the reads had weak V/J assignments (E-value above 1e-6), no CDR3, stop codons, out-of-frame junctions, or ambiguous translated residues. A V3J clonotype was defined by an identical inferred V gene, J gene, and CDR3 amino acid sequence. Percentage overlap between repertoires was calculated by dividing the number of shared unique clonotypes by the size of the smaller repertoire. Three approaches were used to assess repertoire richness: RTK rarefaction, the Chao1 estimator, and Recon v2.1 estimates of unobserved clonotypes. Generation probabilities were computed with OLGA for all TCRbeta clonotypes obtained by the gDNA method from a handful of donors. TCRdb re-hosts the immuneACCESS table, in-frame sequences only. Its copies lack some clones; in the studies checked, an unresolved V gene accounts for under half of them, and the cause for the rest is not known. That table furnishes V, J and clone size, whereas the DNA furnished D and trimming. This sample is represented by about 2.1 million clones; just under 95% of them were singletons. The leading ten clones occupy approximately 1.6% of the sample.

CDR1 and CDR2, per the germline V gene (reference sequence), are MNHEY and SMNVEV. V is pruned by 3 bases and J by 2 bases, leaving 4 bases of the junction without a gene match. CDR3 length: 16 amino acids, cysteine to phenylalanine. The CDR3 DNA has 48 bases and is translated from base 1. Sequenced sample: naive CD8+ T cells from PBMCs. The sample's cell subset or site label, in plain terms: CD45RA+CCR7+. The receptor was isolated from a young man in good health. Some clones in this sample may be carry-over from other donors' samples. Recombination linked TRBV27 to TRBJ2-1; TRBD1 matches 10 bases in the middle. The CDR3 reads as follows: CASSFPGQGAYNEQFF. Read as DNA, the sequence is TGTGCCAGCAGTTTTCCCGGACAGGGGGCCTACAATGAGCAGTTCTTC.